The subject of this entry is one T cell receptor (beta chain). What it binds is unknown. The data belong to a study of T cells after yellow fever vaccination. Study overall: Preparation of fractions with low cell numbers was performed using SMART-Seq v4 Ultra Low Input. Regarding the study as a whole: Though weaker, the secondary response peaked faster, on day 5 versus 15. The study re-detected most primary-vaccination clones after the booster (approximately 96% CD4, 85% to 90% CD8).

5'RACE template switching added a universal primer site and UMIs to TCR cDNA. A single record per CDR3 protein comes from TCRdb applying MiXCR to the 5' RACE reads. The sample shows around 300,000 distinct CDR3 sequences, 13% of them seen only once. With V trimmed by 2 bases and J by 5 bases, 4 bases remained unmatched. The CDR3 sequence is 15 residues long. Germline lookup yields CDR1 MNHEY and CDR2 SVGAGI. This chain links TRBV6-5 with TRBJ2-2; 8 bases are shared with TRBD2. The source is a man aged 30-40 years who received the YFV17D yellow fever vaccine. Specimen: CD4+ T cells sorted from PBMCs, collected 45 days after the yellow fever booster vaccination. CDR3 loop: CASSYTGTRTGELFF. The DNA of the CDR3 is TGTGCCAGCAGTTACACCGGGACTAGGACCGGGGAGCTGTTTTTT.